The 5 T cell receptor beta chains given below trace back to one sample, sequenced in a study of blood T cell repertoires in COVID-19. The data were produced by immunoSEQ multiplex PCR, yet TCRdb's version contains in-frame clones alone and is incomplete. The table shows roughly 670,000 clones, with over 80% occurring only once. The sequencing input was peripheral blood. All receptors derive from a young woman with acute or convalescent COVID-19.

This chain's CDR3 is CASSAGGAWQETQYF. The DNA of the CDR3 is TGTGCCAGCAGCGCAGGGGGCGCATGGCAAGAGACCCAGTACTTC. This chain links TRBV9 with TRBJ2-5, with 8 positions matching TRBD1. Germline CDR1 and CDR2: SGDLS and YYNGEE. After removal of 3 bases from V and 2 bases from J, the junction contained 6 bases not matched to a gene. The CDR3 is 15 amino acids.

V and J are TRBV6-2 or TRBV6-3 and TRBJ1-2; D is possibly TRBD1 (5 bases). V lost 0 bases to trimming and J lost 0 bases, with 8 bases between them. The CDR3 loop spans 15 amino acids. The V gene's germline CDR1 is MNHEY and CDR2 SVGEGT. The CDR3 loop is CASSYSDTSNYGYTF. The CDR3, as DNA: TGTGCCAGCAGTTACTCGGACACCTCTAACTATGGCTACACCTTC.

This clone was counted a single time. CDR3 nucleotide sequence: TGTGCCAGCAGAGGGGTGAAAGCTTTCTTT. It encodes CASRGVKAFF. V gene TRBV6-5 combines with J gene TRBJ1-1, with TRBD1 as a possible D gene (5 bases). Per the germline V gene, CDR1 is MNHEY and CDR2 is SVGAGI. Trimming took off 6 bases at V and 9 bases at J, with 8 bases between the two ends. The CDR3 is 10 amino acids.

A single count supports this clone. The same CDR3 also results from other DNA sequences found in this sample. The CDR3 is CSVGQGGETQYF. CDR3 nucleotides: TGCAGCGTTGGACAGGGAGGAGAGACCCAGTACTTC. The chain has TRBV29-1 and TRBJ2-5; D possibly corresponds to TRBD1 (7 bases). With 4 bases removed from V and 4 bases from J, the gap between germline ends came to 10 bases. The CDR3 is 12 amino acids. The V gene's germline CDR1 is SQVTM and CDR2 ANQGSEA. Supplemented by reference TRBV29-1 and TRBJ2-5, the full variable domain reads SAVISQKPSRDICQRGTSLTIQCQVDSQVTMMFWYRQQPGQSLTLIATANQGSEATYESGFVIDKFPISRPNLTFSTLTVSNMSPEDSSIYLCSVGQGGETQYFGPGTRLLVL.

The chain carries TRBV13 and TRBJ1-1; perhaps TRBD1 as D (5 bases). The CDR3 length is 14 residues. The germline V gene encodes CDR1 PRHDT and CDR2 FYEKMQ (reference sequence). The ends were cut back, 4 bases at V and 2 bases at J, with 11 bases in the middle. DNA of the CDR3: TGTGCCAGCAGCTCGGAGGGGAAAAACACTGAAGCTTTCTTT. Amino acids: CASSSEGKNTEAFF.